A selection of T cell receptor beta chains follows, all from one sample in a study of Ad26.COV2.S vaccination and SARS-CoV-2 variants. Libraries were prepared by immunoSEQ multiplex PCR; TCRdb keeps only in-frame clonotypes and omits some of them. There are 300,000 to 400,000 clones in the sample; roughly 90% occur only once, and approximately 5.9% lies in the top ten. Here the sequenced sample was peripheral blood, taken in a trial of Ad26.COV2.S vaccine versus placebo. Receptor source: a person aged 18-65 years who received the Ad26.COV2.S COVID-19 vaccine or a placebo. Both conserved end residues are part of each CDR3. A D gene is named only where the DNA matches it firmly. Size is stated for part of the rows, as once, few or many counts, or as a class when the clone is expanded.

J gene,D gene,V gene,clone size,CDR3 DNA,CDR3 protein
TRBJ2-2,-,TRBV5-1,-,TGCGCCAGCAGCAGGGAGCCCGGGACCGGGGAGCTGTTTTTT,CASSREPGTGELFF
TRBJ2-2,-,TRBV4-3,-,TGCGCCAGCAGCCGAGGTGGCGGGGAGCTGTTTTTT,CASSRGGGELFF
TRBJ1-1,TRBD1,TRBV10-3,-,TGTGCCGCCCACCGGGACAGGGATTTTCGCAACACTGAAGCTTTCTTT,CAAHRDRDFRNTEAFF
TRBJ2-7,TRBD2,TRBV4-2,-,TGTGCCAGCAGCCAAGGTGCTTGGACTAGCGGGGGGATCGTAACCTACGAGCAGTACTTC,CASSQGAWTSGGIVTYEQYF
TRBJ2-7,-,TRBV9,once,TGTGCCAGCAGTGGGGGGCGGAGCGGCGACGAGCAGTACTTC,CASSGGRSGDEQYF
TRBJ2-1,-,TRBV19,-,TGTGCCAGTAGTTTGCTAGTGTGGAACAATGAGCAGTTCTTC,CASSLLVWNNEQFF
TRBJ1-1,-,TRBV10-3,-,TGTGCCATCAGTGAGGGGGGCGGCATGAACACTGAAGCTTTCTTT,CAISEGGGMNTEAFF
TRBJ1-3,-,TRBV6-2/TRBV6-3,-,TGTGCCAGCAGTTACTCGGGGCGGATAATCAGCTCTGGAAACACCATATATTTT,CASSYSGRIISSGNTIYF
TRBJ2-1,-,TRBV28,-,TGTGCCAGCAGTTTACTCCCGGGGTACAATGAGCAGTTCTTC,CASSLLPGYNEQFF
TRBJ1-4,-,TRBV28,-,TGTGCCAGCAGTCCTGGGGGACGGATTAATGAAAAACTGTTTTTT,CASSPGGRINEKLFF
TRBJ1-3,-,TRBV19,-,TGTGCCAGTATGGCCCTTCCTGGAAACACCATATATTTT,CASMALPGNTIYF
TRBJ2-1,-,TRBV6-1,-,TGTGCCAGCAGTGAAGCAAGTTTGGCAGGGAGCTCCTACAATGAGCAGTTCTTC,CASSEASLAGSSYNEQFF
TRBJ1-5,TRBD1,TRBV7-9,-,TGTGCCAGCAGCTTCGGGACAGGGAGATGGCAGCCCCAGCATTTT,CASSFGTGRWQPQHF
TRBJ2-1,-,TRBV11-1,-,TGTGCCAGCAGCCCGGGAACCTACAATGAGCAGTTCTTC,CASSPGTYNEQFF
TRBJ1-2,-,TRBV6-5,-,TGTGCCAGCAGTCAGGGGCCTAGAGGCTACACCTTC,CASSQGPRGYTF
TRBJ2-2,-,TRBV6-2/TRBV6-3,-,TGTGCCAGCAGTTACGCCAGGGACACCGGGGAGCTGTTTTTT,CASSYARDTGELFF
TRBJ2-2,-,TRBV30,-,TGTGCCTGCAAGACGGGGATGGGGGTGGACACCGGGGAGCTGTTTTTT,CACKTGMGVDTGELFF
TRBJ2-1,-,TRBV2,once,TGTGCCAGCGGACAGTCCTCCTACAATGAGCAGTTCTTC,CASGQSSYNEQFF
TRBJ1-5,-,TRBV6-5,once,TGTGCCAGCGGCTACAATCAGCCCCAGCATTTT,CASGYNQPQHF
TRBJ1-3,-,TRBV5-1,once,TGCGCCAGCAGCTGGACAGCGTTCGACTCTGGAAACACCATATATTTT,CASSWTAFDSGNTIYF
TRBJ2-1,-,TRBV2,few,TGTGCCAGCAGGGACGACAACAATGAGCAGTTCTTC,CASRDDNNEQFF
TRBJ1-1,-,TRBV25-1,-,TGTGCCAGCAGAAAAGCCGGGGGCTCGGGCACTGAAGCTTTCTTT,CASRKAGGSGTEAFF
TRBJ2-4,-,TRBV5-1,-,TGCGCCAGCAGACAGAACCTCCAAAACATTCAGTACTTC,CASRQNLQNIQYF
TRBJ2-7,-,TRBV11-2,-,TGTGCCAGCAGCTTAGTAAGGGTCTGGGGGAGGGAGCAGTACTTC,CASSLVRVWGREQYF
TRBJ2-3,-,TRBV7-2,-,TGTGCCAGCAGCTTAGCTAGCGTAAGCACAGATACGCAGTATTTT,CASSLASVSTDTQYF
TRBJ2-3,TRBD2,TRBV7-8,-,TGTGCCAGCAGCTTATCCCCTAGCGGAGTCACAGATACGCAGTATTTT,CASSLSPSGVTDTQYF
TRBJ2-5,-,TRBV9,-,TGTGCCAGCAGCGTAGGGGTGAAATGGGAGACCCAGTACTTC,CASSVGVKWETQYF
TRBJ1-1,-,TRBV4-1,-,TGCGCCAGCAGCCGGGGGGCGACTACTGAAGCTTTCTTT,CASSRGATTEAFF
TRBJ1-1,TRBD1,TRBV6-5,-,TGTGCCAGCAGTTACGGGGGACAGAGGAACACTGAAGCTTTCTTT,CASSYGGQRNTEAFF
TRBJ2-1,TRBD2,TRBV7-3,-,TGTGCCAGCACCCTACTAGCGGGAGCTTACAATGAGCAGTTCTTC,CASTLLAGAYNEQFF
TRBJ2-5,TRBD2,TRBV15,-,TGTGCCACCAGCAGAGGCAGCGGGGGGCTCCAAGAGACCCAGTACTTC,CATSRGSGGLQETQYF
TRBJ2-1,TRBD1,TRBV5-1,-,TGCGCCAGCAGCTCACAGGGGGGCAATGAGCAGTTCTTC,CASSSQGGNEQFF
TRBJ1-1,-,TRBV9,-,TGTGCCAGCACCCCGCGGGAGGGGAGGAACACTGAAGCTTTCTTT,CASTPREGRNTEAFF
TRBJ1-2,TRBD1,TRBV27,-,TGTGCCAGCAGGGGTGGGACAGGGACTCCTTATGGCTACACCTTC,CASRGGTGTPYGYTF
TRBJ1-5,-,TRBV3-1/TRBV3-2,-,TGTGCCAGCAGCCAAGGGGGGCCCCAGCATTTT,CASSQGGPQHF
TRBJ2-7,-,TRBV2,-,TGTGCCAGCAGTGAGGGAGGGGGAGGGTACCGCGAGCAGTACTTC,CASSEGGGGYREQYF
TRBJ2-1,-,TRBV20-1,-,TGCAGTGCTAGTGACAGCTACAATGAGCAGTTCTTC,CSASDSYNEQFF
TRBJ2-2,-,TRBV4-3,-,TGCGCCAGCTCGGACACAACGAACACCGGGGAGCTGTTTTTT,CASSDTTNTGELFF